A single sample is the source of the 16 T cell receptor beta chains below, sequenced in a study of follicular helper T cells after annual influenza vaccination. Clones were read by immunoSEQ multiplex PCR, and TCRdb kept only the in-frame ones, dropping some. The sample includes 6,000 or so clones, around 85% of them seen just once. The sample's time point: 2015-2016 season, 7 days after influenza vaccination. Sequenced here: CXCR5- memory CD4+ T cells sorted from blood, sampled 7 days after influenza vaccination. These receptor sequences come from an adult who received the influenza vaccine.

The chain combines TRBV19 with TRBJ1-1, with D possibly TRBD1 on 5 matching bases. Germline V gene lookup returns CDR1 LNHDA and CDR2 SQIVND (reference sequence). The ends were cut back, 3 bases at V and 3 bases at J, with 14 bases in the middle. The length of the CDR3 is 15 residues. DNA of the CDR3: TGTGCCAGTAGTATTTTGACAGCCCCGCACACTGAAGCTTTCTTT. Its translation is CASSILTAPHTEAFF.

This sequence joins TRBV18 and TRBJ2-3; 9 bases agree with TRBD1. The CDR3 loop spans 16 amino acids. The V segment lost 4 bases and the J segment 2 bases; nucleotides outside the gene matches: 7. Germline values: CDR1 KGHSH, CDR2 LQKENI. CDR3 bases: TGTGCCAGCTCACGACGAACAGGGGGCAACACAGATACGCAGTATTTT. Protein sequence: CASSRRTGGNTDTQYF.

The chain is built from TRBV5-6 and TRBJ2-4; unclear D gene. V lost 6 bases and J lost 0, with 10 bases in between. Germline CDR1 SGHDT, CDR2 YYEEEE. The CDR3 extends over 14 amino acids. The CDR3 here is CASNYKVAKNIQYF. The CDR3 DNA sequence: TGTGCCAGCAATTACAAGGTAGCCAAAAACATTCAGTACTTC. Full variable domain (remainder filled in from reference TRBV5-6 and TRBJ2-4): DAGVTQSPTHLIKTRGQQVTLRCSPKSGHDTVSWYQQALGQGPQFIFQYYEEEERQRGNFPDRFSGHQFPNYSSELNVNALLLGDSALYLCASNYKVAKNIQYFGAGTRLSVL.

This chain uses TRBV5-1 with TRBJ2-2; 15 bases are a match to TRBD2. This CDR3 comprises 17 residues. The germline gives CDR1 SGHRS, CDR2 YFSETQ. With V trimmed by 4 bases and J by 5 bases, 6 bases remained unmatched. Written as DNA, the CDR3 is TGCGCCAGCAGCGTTGGGACTAGCGGGGGGTTAACCGGGGAGCTGTTTTTT. It encodes CASSVGTSGGLTGELFF.

The CDR3 DNA is TGTGCCAGCAGCCAGGGGACAGGGGCCCCGGAGACCCAGTACTTC. Amino acids: CASSQGTGAPETQYF. The chain carries TRBV11-2 and TRBJ2-5; 10 bases match TRBD1. J gave up 5 bases and V 5 bases, and 8 bases lay outside the gene matches. This CDR3 region has 15 residues. Germline V gives CDR1 SGHAT, CDR2 FQNNGV.

The chain has TRBV7-2 and TRBJ2-3; D perhaps matches TRBD2 (7 bases). The germline V and J ends were trimmed by 4 bases and 2 bases, with 16 bases remaining between them. The length of the CDR3 is 16 residues. Germline CDR1 and CDR2: SGHTA and FQGNSA. The CDR3 loop reads CASSSRGGRNTDTQYF. The CDR3 DNA reads as TGTGCCAGCAGCTCCCGCGGGGGCCGGAACACAGATACGCAGTATTTT.

The chain combines TRBV4-3 with TRBJ2-2; D is unclear. The CDR3 has 15 amino acids. Trimming removed 1 base at V and 5 bases at J, with 11 bases between. CDR1 and CDR2 (germline): LGHNA, YSLEER. CDR3 in DNA: TGCGCCAGCAGCCAAGGGGGTCGAGATACCGGGGAGCTGTTTTTT. Its protein is CASSQGGRDTGELFF.

The rearrangement links TRBV18 to TRBJ1-2, with a possible D match to TRBD1 (5 bases). Germline-derived CDR1 and CDR2 are KGHSH and LQKENI. The CDR3 runs 16 residues. Trimming cost V 2 bases and J 2 bases, with 15 bases left between them. The CDR3, as DNA: TGTGCCAGCTCACCAGGCGCAGGGAATTGGAACTATGGCTACACCTTC. Translated: CASSPGAGNWNYGYTF.

The rearrangement joins TRBV5-6 to TRBJ1-1; 11 bases line up with TRBD1. This CDR3 has 15 amino acids. Trimming cost V 4 bases and J 6 bases; bases outside gene matches: 8. Per germline, CDR1 SGHDT and CDR2 YYEEEE. CDR3 sequence (DNA): TGTGCCAGCAGCCCCGGGACAGGGGGTTGGTCTGAAGCTTTCTTT. It codes for CASSPGTGGWSEAFF.

The chain recombines TRBV15 with TRBJ1-2, with D possibly TRBD1 on 6 matching bases. This CDR3 has 16 amino acids. With 0 bases removed from V and 2 bases from J, the gap between germline ends came to 13 bases. Germline lookup yields CDR1 LNHNV and CDR2 YYDKDF (reference sequence). CDR3 sequence reads: CATSRDRGTLNYGYTF. CDR3 bases: TGTGCCACCAGCAGAGACAGGGGAACTTTAAACTATGGCTACACCTTC.

This chain joins TRBV7-3 and TRBJ2-7, with 12 bases that match TRBD2. CDR1 is SGHTA and CDR2 is FQGTGA in the germline V gene. This CDR3 has 14 amino acids. V shed 6 bases, J shed 4 bases, and the junction held 4 bases outside the gene matches. CDR3 amino acids: CASRTSGGYYEQYF. The DNA of the CDR3 is TGTGCCAGCAGAACTAGCGGGGGGTATTACGAGCAGTACTTC.

The chain combines TRBV5-1 with TRBJ2-1; D is possibly TRBD1 or TRBD2 (6 bases each). The CDR3 runs 15 residues. The germline V gene has CDR1 SGHRS and CDR2 YFSETQ. Trimming removed 2 bases at V and 9 bases at J, with 18 bases between. CDR3 nucleotides: TGCGCCAGCAGCTTCGAGGGGGGCCAGGTCGGTGAGCAGTTCTTC. Protein: CASSFEGGQVGEQFF.

In nucleotides, the CDR3 is TGTGCCAGCAGTTACTTCGTCGGTTCCAGCACAGATACGCAGTATTTT. As protein: CASSYFVGSSTDTQYF. This chain connects TRBV6-5 to TRBJ2-3; no reliable D call. V shed 1 base and J shed 0 bases, with 11 bases lying between them. The CDR3 runs 16 residues. CDR1 and CDR2 from the germline V gene are MNHEY and SVGAGI.

The chain combines TRBV5-8 with TRBJ2-6; no clear D gene. V was cut by 2 bases and J by 2 bases, with 14 bases left in between. Germline values: CDR1 SGHTS, CDR2 YDEGEE. There are 17 residues in the CDR3. The CDR3 DNA follows: TGTGCCAGCAGCTTCTTTTTAGCCTCACCTGGGGCCAACGTCCTGACTTTC. Residues: CASSFFLASPGANVLTF.

This chain uses TRBV11-1 with TRBJ1-3; D gene ambiguous. The germline V gene has CDR1 SGHAT and CDR2 FQDESV (reference sequence). The V and J ends lost 5 bases and 0 bases respectively, with 8 bases between them. The CDR3 covers 14 residues. DNA for the CDR3: TGTGCCAGCAGCACTACAGACTCTGGAAACACCATATATTTT. Translating gives CASSTTDSGNTIYF.

The CDR3 sequence is CASSQGSGNTIYF. CDR3 nucleotides: TGTGCCAGCAGTCAGGGGTCCGGAAACACCATATATTTT. The rearrangement links TRBV7-2 to TRBJ1-3; D may be TRBD1 (6 bases). CDR1 and CDR2 (germline): SGHTA, FQGNSA. Deletions cut 6 bases from V and 4 bases from J, with 10 bases between. The CDR3 runs to 13 residues.